Listed below are T cell receptor beta chains from one sample, sequenced in a study of CD8 T cells in ankylosing spondylitis. TCRdb called the 5' RACE reads again in MiXCR, with one record for every CDR3 protein. This sample has 700,000 or so distinct CDR3 sequences, with 19% found just once. Sequences were obtained from blood, either unsorted or a sorted T cell fraction (not recorded which). Source of these receptors: a male donor with ankylosing spondylitis. The CDR3 runs from the conserved cysteine through the conserved F or W. A D gene is named only where the DNA matches it firmly. Clone sizes are given selectively: once, few, many, or a class where the clone is expanded.

j_call	clone_size	d_call	v_call	cdr3_nt	cdr3_aa
TRBJ2-6	few	NA	TRBV6-1	TGTGCCAGCAGCCCATACTCTGGGGCCAATGTCCTGACTTTC	CASSPYSGANVLTF
TRBJ1-4	NA	NA	TRBV12-3/TRBV12-4	TGTGCCAGCAGTTTAGGTTCGGGGCTTGATGAAAAACTGTTTTTT	CASSLGSGLDEKLFF
TRBJ2-5	NA	NA	TRBV12-3/TRBV12-4	TGTGCCAGCAGTTTTATCCCGGGACCTGAAATGCGCCAGTACTTC	CASSFIPGPEMRQYF
TRBJ1-5	NA	NA	TRBV29-1	TGCAGCGCCCGCGAGAGGGGAAATCAGCCCCAGCATTTT	CSARERGNQPQHF
TRBJ2-7	NA	NA	TRBV6-1	TGTGCCAGCAGCTCAACCCAACTACCGAACTACGAGCAGTACTTC	CASSSTQLPNYEQYF
TRBJ2-5	few	NA	TRBV12-3/TRBV12-4	TGTGCCAGCAGGAAGTACCAAGAGACCCAGTACTTC	CASRKYQETQYF
TRBJ2-2	NA	NA	TRBV24-1	TGTGCCGCCCGTACAGAACACGGGGAGCTGTTTTTT	CAARTEHGELFF
TRBJ2-2	NA	NA	TRBV12-3/TRBV12-4	TGTGCCAGCAGTCCCACAGGTTCGGACGCTCAAATGAACACCGGGGAGCTGTTTTTT	CASSPTGSDAQMNTGELFF
TRBJ1-1	many	TRBD1	TRBV7-9	TGTGCCAGCAGCCCGGACAGGGGGGAAGCTTTCTTT	CASSPDRGEAFF
TRBJ1-1	NA	TRBD1	TRBV2	TGTGCCAGCAGTTACAGGGGTTTAGCGACTGAAGCTTTCTTT	CASSYRGLATEAFF
TRBJ1-2	NA	TRBD1	TRBV7-3	TGTGCCAGCAGCCCCACAGGGGGCGCGGGGGGCTACACCTTC	CASSPTGGAGGYTF